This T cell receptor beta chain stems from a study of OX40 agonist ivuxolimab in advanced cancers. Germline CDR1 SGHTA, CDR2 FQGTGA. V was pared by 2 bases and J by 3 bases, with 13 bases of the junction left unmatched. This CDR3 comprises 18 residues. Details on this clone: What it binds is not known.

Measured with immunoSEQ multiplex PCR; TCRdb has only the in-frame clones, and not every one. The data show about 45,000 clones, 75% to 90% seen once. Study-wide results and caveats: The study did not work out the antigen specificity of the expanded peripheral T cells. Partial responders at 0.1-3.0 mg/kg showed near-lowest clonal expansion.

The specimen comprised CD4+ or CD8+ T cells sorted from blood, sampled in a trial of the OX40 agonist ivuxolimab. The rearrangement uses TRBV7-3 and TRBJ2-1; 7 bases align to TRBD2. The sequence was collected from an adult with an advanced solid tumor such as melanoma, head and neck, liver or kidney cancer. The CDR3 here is CASSLLGKGGTNYNEQFF. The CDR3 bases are TGTGCCAGCAGCTTATTAGGCAAGGGCGGGACTAACTACAATGAGCAGTTCTTC.